The 14 T cell receptor beta chains listed next were all sequenced from one sample in a study of T cell repertoires in cytomegalovirus infection. TCRdb ran MiXCR on the reads and lists one entry per CDR3 protein. The data contain fewer than 900,000 distinct CDR3 sequences, about 28% of them singletons. No antigen has been assigned to these receptors. Sequenced here: cultured CD8+ T cells from PBMCs, sampled from culture after CMV antigen stimulation. The source of these receptors is a human donor in good health (CMV status not recorded). Some clones in this sample may be carry-over from other donors' samples.

In regard to this clonotype: At one end, the junction sequence differs from germline, possibly due to a read error. The chain recombines TRBV27 with TRBJ1-1; D gene ambiguous. This CDR3 comprises 13 residues. Germline V gene lookup returns CDR1 MNHEY and CDR2 SMNVEV (reference sequence). CDR3 sequence (DNA): TGTGCCAGCAGTTTAGCCGCGAACACTAAAGCTTTCTTT. Translated: CASSLAANTKAFF.

In this sample, this clonotype turned up a few times. The chain combines TRBV12-5 with TRBJ2-2; D call uncertain. The CDR3 covers 12 residues. Trimming took off 5 bases at V and 5 bases at J, with 6 bases between the two ends. CDR1 and CDR2 (germline): LGHNT, FRNRAP. CDR3 in DNA: TGTGCTAGTGGTCAAAGGACCGGGGAGCTGTTTTTT. This gives the protein CASGQRTGELFF. Drawing the rest from reference TRBV12-5 and TRBJ2-2, the complete variable domain is DARVTQTPRHKVTEMGQEVTMRCQPILGHNTVFWYRQTMMQGLELLAYFRNRAPLDDSGMPKDRFSAEMPDATLATLKIQPSEPRDSAVYFCASGQRTGELFFGEGSRLTVL.

CDR3 coding DNA: TGTGCCAGCAGCGTAGAGGGGGTCGGTAGCAATCAGCCCCAGCATTTT. Translated: CASSVEGVGSNQPQHF. V gene TRBV9 combines with J gene TRBJ1-5, with D maybe TRBD1 (6 bases). Trimming shortened V by 0 bases and J by 0 bases, and 10 bases separated the two germline ends. CDR3 length: 16 residues. Germline loops: CDR1 SGDLS, CDR2 YYNGEE.

This clonotype was seen many times. V usage is TRBV7-2 and J usage is TRBJ2-1; TRBD2 aligns across 7 bases. V trimming: 5 bases; J trimming: 0 bases; junction bases outside the gene matches: 16. This CDR3 comprises 19 residues. Germline-derived CDR1 and CDR2 are SGHTA and FQGNSA. For the CDR3, the DNA is TGTGCCAGCAGCACCCGCCCCTCACTAGCGACAAGCTCCTACAATGAGCAGTTCTTC. As protein: CASSTRPSLATSSYNEQFF.

In its sample, this clonotype was seen a few times. The V gene is TRBV6-5, the J gene TRBJ2-2; 9 bases are shared with TRBD1. The germline V gene encodes CDR1 MNHEY and CDR2 SVGAGI. Trimming cost V 3 bases and J 7 bases; bases outside gene matches: 6. The CDR3 is 15 amino acids. Here the CDR3 DNA reads TGTGCCAGCAGTTATGGGACAGGGAGGATCGGGGAGCTGTTTTTT. It codes for CASSYGTGRIGELFF.

This clonotype was counted only a few times. The chain employs TRBV7-6 and TRBJ2-7; no clear D. CDR3 length: 14 amino acids. Germline V CDR1 and CDR2: SGHVS, FNYEAQ. V was trimmed by 5 bases and J by 5 bases, leaving 16 bases between them. CDR3 amino acids: CASSPTTAADEQYF. The CDR3 bases are TGTGCCAGCAGCCCTACGACGGCGGCTGACGAGCAGTACTTC.

The chain joins TRBV12-5 to TRBJ1-2; D might be TRBD1 (6 bases). Germline CDR1 and CDR2: LGHNT and FRNRAP. This CDR3 is 13 amino acids long. The germline V and J ends were trimmed by 1 base and 3 bases, with 6 bases remaining between them. CDR3 loop: CASGLDRDYGYTF. CDR3 DNA sequence: TGTGCTAGTGGTTTGGACAGGGACTATGGCTACACCTTC.

This clonotype was detected only a few times. The gene calls are TRBV7-2 and TRBJ2-3; possibly TRBD1 for D (5 bases). Looked up from germline, CDR1 is SGHTA and CDR2 is FQGNSA. Trimming cost V 5 bases and J 2 bases, with 11 bases left between them. CDR3 length: 14 amino acids. CDR3 bases: TGTGCCAGCAGCCTCGACAGTATCACAGATACGCAGTATTTT. This gives the protein CASSLDSITDTQYF.

On this clonotype: This is likely a read error, given that the CDR3 carries no conserved phenylalanine or tryptophan at its end. The chain has TRBV4-2 and TRBJ2-6, with D perhaps matching TRBD2 (5 bases). V gave up 7 bases and J gave up 2 bases, with 15 bases separating them. Per germline, CDR1 LGHNA and CDR2 YNFKEQ. CDR3 length equals 16 residues. This chain's CDR3 is CASTDRGRTGANVLTS. CDR3 in DNA: TGTGCCAGCACCGACCGGGGAAGAACTGGGGCCAACGTCCTGACTTCC.

The chain employs TRBV29-1 and TRBJ1-3; perhaps TRBD1 as D (6 bases). The CDR3 spans 14 residues. Trimming took off 7 bases at V and 1 base at J, with 14 bases between the two ends. Germline lookup yields CDR1 SQVTM and CDR2 ANQGSEA. CDR3 loop: CSGLGQGSGNTIYF. CDR3 nucleotides: TGCAGCGGATTGGGACAAGGGTCTGGAAACACCATATATTTT.

This clonotype was detected ten times or more. The gene calls are TRBV7-2 and TRBJ2-1; D unresolved. Germline V lookup: CDR1 SGHTA, CDR2 FQGNSA. The CDR3 has 15 residues. The germline V and J ends were trimmed by 1 base and 2 bases, with 9 bases remaining between them. The CDR3 loop reads CASSLGQQAYNEQFF. The CDR3 coding sequence is TGTGCCAGCAGCTTAGGTCAACAAGCCTACAATGAGCAGTTCTTC.

The V call is TRBV5-4, the J call TRBJ1-1, with TRBD1 identical over 7 bases. The germline gives CDR1 SGHNT, CDR2 YYREEE (reference sequence). Trimming cost V 6 bases and J 1 base; bases outside gene matches: 15. The CDR3 has 17 residues. The CDR3 nucleotides read TGTGCCAGCACCAAGGACAGGAACCTCGCTAGGAACACTGAAGCTTTCTTT. This codes for CASTKDRNLARNTEAFF.

The chain links TRBV5-4 to TRBJ2-7; D ambiguous. Trimming pared 4 bases from V and 3 bases from J, leaving 14 bases between. Germline values: CDR1 SGHNT, CDR2 YYREEE (reference sequence). The CDR3 extends over 14 amino acids. CDR3 in amino acids: CASSPAVALYEQYF. CDR3 DNA sequence: TGTGCCAGCAGCCCGGCCGTGGCCCTCTACGAGCAGTACTTC. The entire variable domain, with the rest obtained from reference TRBV5-4 and TRBJ2-7, is as follows: ETGVTQSPTHLIKTRGQQVTLRCSSQSGHNTVSWYQQALGQGPQFIFQYYREEENGRGNFPPRFSGLQFPNYSSELNVNALELDDSALYLCASSPAVALYEQYFGPGTRLTVT.

This clonotype appeared many times. The CDR3 bases are TGTGCCAGCAGCTTATTCCCTGACAGGAACTACGAGCAGTACTTC. Protein: CASSLFPDRNYEQYF. The V and J genes are TRBV7-2 and TRBJ2-7; D possibly corresponds to TRBD1 (6 bases). The CDR3 covers 15 residues. The V gene's germline CDR1 is SGHTA and CDR2 FQGNSA. V was clipped by 2 bases and J by 3 bases, with 14 bases between them.